This T cell receptor beta chain was documented in a study of cytomegalovirus exposure and HLA in healthy donors. Sequenced by immunoSEQ multiplex PCR; TCRdb stores in-frame clones only, minus some. The profile covers over 200,000 clones, with approximately 87% appearing a single time and roughly 5.5% taken by the ten largest. The donors were in the roughly 110-subject validation cohort; that cohort was separate from the approximately 700-subject first cohort. CDR1 is SEHNR, CDR2 FQNEAQ, per germline (reference sequence). The ends lost 2 bases at V and 10 bases at J; junction bases unmatched: 4. This CDR3 has 13 amino acids.

The rearrangement links TRBV7-9 to TRBJ2-1, with TRBD1 matching 8 bases. The TCR comes from a young woman in good health and CMV-seronegative. Input material: PBMCs. As DNA, the CDR3 is TGTGCCAGCAGCTTATTTGACAGGGGCGAGCAGTTCTTC. As protein: CASSLFDRGEQFF.